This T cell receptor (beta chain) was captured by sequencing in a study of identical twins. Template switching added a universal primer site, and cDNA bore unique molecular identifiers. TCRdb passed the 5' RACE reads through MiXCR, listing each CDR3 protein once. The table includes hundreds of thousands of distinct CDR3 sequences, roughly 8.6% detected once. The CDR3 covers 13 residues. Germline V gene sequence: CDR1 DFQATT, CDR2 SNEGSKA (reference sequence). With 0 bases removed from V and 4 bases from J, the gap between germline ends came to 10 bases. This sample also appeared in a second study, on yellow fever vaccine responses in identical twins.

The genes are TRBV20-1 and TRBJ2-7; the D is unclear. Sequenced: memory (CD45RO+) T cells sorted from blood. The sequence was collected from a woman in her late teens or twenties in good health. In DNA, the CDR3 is TGCAGTGCTAGAGATATGGGCGATTACGAGCAGTACTTC. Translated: CSARDMGDYEQYF.